Detailed here is one TCR beta chain. Its antigen remains unidentified. The entry originates in a study of T cells expressing NK-cell markers. Study as a whole: CD3+CD56+NKG2C+, CD3+CD56+NKG2C- and CD3+CD56-NKG2C+ T cells, once sorted, supplied the TCR beta repertoires. The eight sequenced donors comprised seven who were HCMV-seropositive and one who was seronegative. General study points: Each of roughly 6 donors carried dominant NKG2C+ clonotypes accounting for about 1.0-8% of CD8+ T cells.

From germline, CDR1 is KGHSH and CDR2 LQKENI. This CDR3 spans 16 amino acids. From its re-call of the 5' RACE reads, TCRdb lists each CDR3 protein once, without DNA. In all, the sample yields more than 400,000 distinct CDR3 sequences. The sequence was collected from a woman aged 18 to 75 in good health. Sequencing was done on a sample of blood T cells: a sorted CD56 or NKG2C T cell subset, CD4+ or CD8+ T cells, or bulk PBMC T cells (not recorded which). The rearrangement uses TRBV18 and TRBJ1-1; checking the TCRdb D call of TRBD1 is not possible without DNA. CDR3 sequence: CASSPITTGANTEAFF.